This is a list of T cell receptor beta chains from one sample in a study of human T cells and chemical hapten exposure. One entry per CDR3 protein results from TCRdb running MiXCR on the RACE reads. The repertoire includes approximately 350,000 distinct CDR3 sequences, 6% to 8.5% of them detected once, and around 8.2% sits in the top ten. The sequenced sample was whole blood, obtained in connection with sensitization to the hapten diphenylcyclopropenone (DPC). Receptor source: a woman aged 18-29 years with alopecia areata. Some clones in this sample may be carry-over from other donors' samples. The CDR3 runs from the conserved cysteine through the conserved F or W. A D gene is named only where the DNA matches it firmly. Clone size is shown for a subset of rows, as once, few, many or a class of expanded clone.

V: TRBV11-1; D: TRBD2; size: many; J: TRBJ2-1; CDR3: CASRREVGAYNEQFF; DNA: TGTGCCAGCAGGCGGGAGGTCGGGGCCTACAATGAGCAGTTCTTC
V: TRBV9; D: -; size: -; J: TRBJ1-6; CDR3: CASSAWDNSPLHF; DNA: TGTGCCAGCAGCGCCTGGGACAATTCACCCCTCCACTTT
V: TRBV6-2/TRBV6-3; D: -; size: many; J: TRBJ1-2; CDR3: CASTTLNYGYTF; DNA: TGTGCCAGCACCACACTGAACTATGGCTACACCTTC
V: TRBV7-3; D: TRBD1; size: -; J: TRBJ1-1; CDR3: CASSPGQGGLSEAFF; DNA: TGTGCCAGCAGTCCAGGACAGGGAGGGTTGAGTGAAGCTTTCTTT
V: TRBV5-4; D: -; size: many; J: TRBJ2-3; CDR3: CASSRLTDTQYF; DNA: TGTGCCAGCAGCCGCCTCACAGATACGCAGTATTTT
V: TRBV3-1; D: TRBD1; size: few; J: TRBJ1-1; CDR3: CASSQRGHTEAFF; DNA: TGTGCCAGCAGCCAAAGGGGGCACACTGAAGCTTTCTTT
V: TRBV4-2; D: -; size: few; J: TRBJ1-3; CDR3: CASSQEWWGSGNTIYF; DNA: TGTGCCAGCAGCCAAGAATGGTGGGGATCTGGAAACACCATATATTTT
V: TRBV11-2; D: -; size: many; J: TRBJ2-3; CDR3: CASSLSEGPQYF; DNA: TGTGCCAGCAGCTTATCTGAGGGACCGCAGTATTTT
V: TRBV18; D: -; size: many; J: TRBJ1-6; CDR3: CASSPNALAGAAYNSPLHF; DNA: TGTGCCAGCTCACCGAACGCGTTAGCAGGGGCGGCATATAATTCACCCCTCCACTTT
V: TRBV5-1; D: TRBD1; size: -; J: TRBJ1-2; CDR3: CASSSTGSTTFYGYTF; DNA: TGCGCCAGCAGCTCGACAGGGTCCACAACCTTCTATGGCTACACCTTC
V: TRBV2; D: -; size: -; J: TRBJ1-2; CDR3: CASRVFWGSAVGYTF; DNA: TGTGCCAGCAGGGTATTTTGGGGATCAGCGGTGGGCTACACCTTC
V: TRBV6-2/TRBV6-3; D: -; size: few; J: TRBJ2-1; CDR3: CASISAGRYNEQFF; DNA: TGTGCCAGCATCTCGGCGGGACGGTACAATGAGCAGTTCTTC
V: TRBV14; D: TRBD1; size: -; J: TRBJ2-3; CDR3: CASSLQGISTDTQYF; DNA: TGTGCCAGCAGCTTACAGGGGATTAGCACAGATACGCAGTATTTT
V: TRBV4-3; D: -; size: -; J: TRBJ1-5; CDR3: CASSQEGGRWPQHF; DNA: TGCGCCAGCAGCCAAGAGGGGGGTCGGTGGCCCCAGCATTTT
V: TRBV20-1; D: -; size: -; J: TRBJ1-4; CDR3: CSARDLRGTEKLFF; DNA: TGCAGTGCTAGAGATCTTAGGGGGACTGAAAAACTGTTTTTT
V: TRBV2; D: -; size: many; J: TRBJ2-7; CDR3: CASNVLGYEQYF; DNA: TGTGCCAGCAATGTTTTAGGTTACGAGCAGTACTTC
V: TRBV12-3/TRBV12-4; D: -; size: few; J: TRBJ1-3; CDR3: CASSLSNTIYF; DNA: TGTGCCAGCAGTCTATCCAACACCATATATTTT
V: TRBV5-1; D: TRBD1; size: few; J: TRBJ1-1; CDR3: CASWTGVWNTEAFF; DNA: TGCGCCAGCTGGACAGGGGTTTGGAACACTGAAGCTTTCTTT
V: TRBV18; D: -; size: few; J: TRBJ1-2; CDR3: CASSPARQASNGYTF; DNA: TGTGCCAGCTCACCGGCGCGACAGGCTTCCAATGGCTACACCTTC
V: TRBV20-1; D: -; size: many; J: TRBJ2-3; CDR3: CSARAPGLTDTQYF; DNA: TGCAGTGCTAGGGCCCCAGGCCTCACAGATACGCAGTATTTT
V: TRBV7-2; D: -; size: few; J: TRBJ1-6; CDR3: CASSFPRRGQGSPLHF; DNA: TGTGCCAGCAGCTTCCCTCGACGGGGCCAGGGTTCACCCCTCCACTTT
V: TRBV21-1; D: -; size: many; J: TRBJ2-4; CDR3: CASKGSGAIKAKNIQYF; DNA: TGTGCCAGCAAAGGTAGCGGGGCCATAAAGGCCAAAAACATTCAGTACTTC
V: TRBV5-4; D: TRBD2; size: few; J: TRBJ2-3; CDR3: CASGRGGRTDTQYF; DNA: TGTGCCAGCGGACGGGGGGGCCGCACAGATACGCAGTATTTT
V: TRBV5-1; D: -; size: -; J: TRBJ1-4; CDR3: CASSLSAGIEKLFF; DNA: TGCGCCAGCAGCTTGAGCGCAGGGATAGAAAAACTGTTTTTT
V: TRBV2; D: TRBD2; size: -; J: TRBJ2-5; CDR3: CASSEASGGLETQYF; DNA: TGTGCCAGCAGTGAAGCTAGCGGGGGGCTGGAGACCCAGTACTTC
V: TRBV7-2; D: -; size: many; J: TRBJ2-1; CDR3: CASSLGGGPNEQFF; DNA: TGTGCCAGCAGCTTAGGAGGGGGTCCGAATGAGCAGTTCTTC
V: TRBV4-1; D: TRBD1; size: few; J: TRBJ2-5; CDR3: CASSQEGTGNVQETQYF; DNA: TGCGCCAGCAGCCAGGAAGGGACAGGGAACGTCCAAGAGACCCAGTACTTC
V: TRBV6-6; D: TRBD2; size: -; J: TRBJ2-7; CDR3: CASSLYSGGPSYEQYF; DNA: TGTGCCAGCAGCCTCTATAGCGGGGGGCCCTCCTACGAGCAGTACTTC
V: TRBV6-4; D: TRBD1; size: -; J: TRBJ1-1; CDR3: CASGGTGNTEAFF; DNA: TGTGCCAGCGGAGGGACAGGGAACACTGAAGCTTTCTTT
V: TRBV28; D: TRBD1; size: many; J: TRBJ1-2; CDR3: CASSPTLGGNYGYTF; DNA: TGTGCCAGCAGCCCTACTCTAGGGGGCAACTATGGCTACACCTTC
V: TRBV7-8; D: TRBD2; size: -; J: TRBJ2-2; CDR3: CASSLRTAGGFGELFF; DNA: TGTGCCAGCAGCTTACGCACGGCGGGGGGCTTCGGGGAGCTGTTTTTT
V: TRBV20-1; D: -; size: once; J: TRBJ1-1; CDR3: CSARLPPLNTEDFF; DNA: TGCAGTGCTAGACTCCCACCATTGAACACTGAAGATTTCTTT